What follows are 13 T cell receptor beta chains derived from one specimen sequenced in a study of Ad26.COV2.S vaccination and SARS-CoV-2 variants. As for treatment: around 19 received Ad26.COV2.S at low or high dose, single or two shots; 5 received placebo; per-sample allocation not given. The samples date from day 63 after the first vaccine or placebo injection. TCRdb's copy holds only in-frame clones and misses some; the assay was immunoSEQ multiplex PCR. The sample contains 350,000 to 500,000 clones, approximately 89% of which appear only once. The starting material was peripheral blood, obtained in a trial of Ad26.COV2.S vaccine versus placebo. These receptors were collected from a person between 18 and 59 years old who received the Ad26.COV2.S COVID-19 vaccine or a placebo.

Concerning this clone: Other DNA sequences in this specimen translate into the identical CDR3. The chain combines TRBV2 with TRBJ2-7; maybe TRBD2 (7 bases). V gave up 7 bases and J gave up 4 bases, with 14 bases separating them. Germline assignment: CDR1 SNHLY and CDR2 FYNNEI. The CDR3 length is 13 residues. CDR3 residues: CASIGGLAYEQYF. The CDR3 DNA is TGTGCCAGCATCGGGGGGCTGGCGTACGAGCAGTACTTC.

This clone has a single count. The chain joins TRBV5-1 to TRBJ1-5, with D possibly matching TRBD1 (5 bases). The V end lost 7 bases, the J end lost 1 base, and 12 bases lay between the germline ends. The CDR3 consists of 14 residues. The V gene's germline CDR1 is SGHRS and CDR2 YFSETQ. CDR3 DNA sequence: TGCGCCAGCGCACCGGGGGGGAGCAATCAGCCCCAGCATTTT. Amino acids: CASAPGGSNQPQHF.

This chain connects TRBV28 to TRBJ1-2; TRBD1 might be the D (5 bases). This CDR3 spans 14 amino acids. Trimming left V 3 bases short and J 4 bases short, with 12 bases between. Germline assignment: CDR1 MDHEN and CDR2 SYDVKM. Here the CDR3 reads CASSFTGLRYGYTF. The CDR3 DNA reads TGTGCCAGCAGTTTTACAGGACTGCGCTATGGCTACACCTTC.

This clone was recorded once. The V gene is TRBV29-1, the J gene TRBJ1-1, with 9 positions matching TRBD1. The V gene's germline CDR1 is SQVTM and CDR2 ANQGSEA. The CDR3 contains 14 residues. V shed 5 bases and J 13 bases; nucleotides not matched to a gene: 17. The chain's CDR3 is CSVQSGTGIMGDFF. DNA of the CDR3: TGCAGCGTTCAATCCGGGACAGGGATAATGGGCGATTTCTTT. Together with reference TRBV29-1 and TRBJ1-1, the CDR3 gives the full variable domain: SAVISQKPSRDICQRGTSLTIQCQVDSQVTMMFWYRQQPGQSLTLIATANQGSEATYESGFVIDKFPISRPNLTFSTLTVSNMSPEDSSIYLCSVQSGTGIMGDFFGQGTRLTVV.

The chain links TRBV11-3 to TRBJ2-3; D remains ambiguous. Trimming cost V 5 bases and J 0 bases, with 15 bases left between them. The CDR3 has 16 residues. CDR1 and CDR2 from the germline V gene are SGHNT and YENEEA. DNA of the CDR3: TGTGCCAGCAGCCGCAGAGCCAGTTCTAGCACAGATACGCAGTATTTT. This codes for CASSRRASSSTDTQYF. Full variable domain (outside the CDR3, taken from reference TRBV11-3 and TRBJ2-3): EAGVVQSPRYKIIEKKQPVAFWCNPISGHNTLYWYLQNLGQGPELLIRYENEEAVDDSQLPKDRFSAERLKGVDSTLKIQPAELGDSAVYLCASSRRASSSTDTQYFGPGTRLTVL.

The V gene is TRBV19, the J gene TRBJ1-3; 9 bases align to TRBD1. Germline-derived CDR1 and CDR2 are LNHDA and SQIVND (reference sequence). This CDR3 has 14 amino acids. V was pared by 10 bases and J by 3 bases, with 7 bases of the junction left unmatched. The CDR3 DNA is TGTGCCACCAAGACGACAGGGGGTGGAAACACCATATATTTT. Encoded protein: CATKTTGGGNTIYF. The variable domain in full, with the rest retrieved from reference TRBV19 and TRBJ1-3, is DGGITQSPKYLFRKEGQNVTLSCEQNLNHDAMYWYRQDPGQGLRLIYYSQIVNDFQKGDIAEGYSVSREKKESFPLTVTSAQKNPTAFYLCATKTTGGGNTIYFGEGSWLTVV.

This rearrangement joins TRBV4-3 to TRBJ1-3, with D hard to call. This CDR3 contains 13 residues. The V end lost 0 bases, the J end lost 8 bases, and 8 bases lay between the germline ends. From germline, CDR1 is LGHNA and CDR2 YSLEER. This CDR3 is CASSQDWLHTIYF. For the CDR3, the DNA is TGCGCCAGCAGCCAAGATTGGTTACACACCATATATTTT.

This chain uses TRBV25-1 with TRBJ2-1; D is possibly TRBD2 (5 bases). The CDR3 is 16 residues long. Germline V lookup: CDR1 MGHDK, CDR2 SYGVNS. V dropped 3 bases and J dropped 0 bases, with 12 bases sitting between them. The CDR3: CASSDLLGSSYNEQFF. The DNA of the CDR3 is TGTGCCAGCAGTGATCTTCTTGGGAGCTCCTACAATGAGCAGTTCTTC.

This clone was counted only a few times. The chain joins TRBV6-1 to TRBJ1-6, with D possibly TRBD1 on 6 matching bases. The germline gives CDR1 MNHNS, CDR2 SASEGT. Trimming cost V 3 bases and J 13 bases, with 16 bases left between them. CDR3 length equals 14 residues. CDR3 protein: CASSEDSRRSPLHF. DNA of the CDR3: TGTGCCAGCAGTGAGGACAGTCGGAGGAGTCCCCTCCACTTT.

V gene TRBV6-4 combines with J gene TRBJ1-1; tentative D call: TRBD1 (5 bases). V lost 4 bases and J 5 bases, leaving 14 bases between the germline ends. The germline V gene encodes CDR1 MRHNA and CDR2 SNTAGT. The CDR3 is 14 amino acids. Here the CDR3 DNA reads TGTGCCAGCAGTGGGGGTCGGGGGAAAACTGAAGCTTTCTTT. It translates to CASSGGRGKTEAFF.

The rearrangement uses TRBV9 and TRBJ2-3; D not certain. V dropped 0 bases and J dropped 0 bases, with 8 bases sitting between them. The CDR3 has 15 amino acids. Germline V gene lookup returns CDR1 SGDLS and CDR2 YYNGEE. The CDR3 region is CASSVGYTSTDTQYF. The CDR3 nucleotides are TGTGCCAGCAGCGTAGGGTATACTAGCACAGATACGCAGTATTTT.

The sample holds one count of this clone. V and J are TRBV15 and TRBJ1-1; D remains ambiguous. Deletions cut 7 bases from V and 4 bases from J, with 19 bases between. The germline V gene encodes CDR1 LNHNV and CDR2 YYDKDF (reference sequence). The CDR3 contains 15 residues. The CDR3 reads CATIPGSGMGTEAFF. As DNA, the CDR3 is TGTGCCACCATCCCGGGCTCAGGAATGGGCACTGAAGCTTTCTTT.

The genes are TRBV7-3 and TRBJ1-1, with unresolved D. Between the trimmed V and J ends, which lost 2 bases and 1 base, there was a span of 5 bases. Germline V lookup: CDR1 SGHTA, CDR2 FQGTGA. This CDR3 has 13 residues. This CDR3 is CASSLGWNTEAFF. CDR3 DNA: TGTGCCAGCAGCTTAGGATGGAACACTGAAGCTTTCTTT.